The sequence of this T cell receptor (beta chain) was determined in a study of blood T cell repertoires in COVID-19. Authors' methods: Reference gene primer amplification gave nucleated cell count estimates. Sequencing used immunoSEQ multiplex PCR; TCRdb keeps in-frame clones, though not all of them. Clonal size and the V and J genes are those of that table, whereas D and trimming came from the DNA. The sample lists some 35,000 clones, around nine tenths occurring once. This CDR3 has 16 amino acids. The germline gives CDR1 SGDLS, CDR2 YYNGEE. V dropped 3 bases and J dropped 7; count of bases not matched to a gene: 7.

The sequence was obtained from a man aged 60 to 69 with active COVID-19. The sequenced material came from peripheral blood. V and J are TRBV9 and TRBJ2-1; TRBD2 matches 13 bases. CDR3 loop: CASSALTSGRANEQFF. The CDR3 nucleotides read TGTGCCAGCAGCGCACTAACTAGCGGGAGGGCTAATGAGCAGTTCTTC.